The present entry profiles one T cell receptor (beta chain) with its context. Its specificity is not known. The donors were part of the validation cohort, which consisted of roughly 120 subjects and was separate from the first cohort of about 650 subjects. This sample is part of a study of cytomegalovirus exposure and HLA in healthy donors. Study-wide results and caveats: Cytomegalovirus association was listed for under 200 TCR beta chains. TCR clusters originating in the first cohort tended to co-occur in the 120 validation repertoires, according to a later analysis. TCR sequences were mostly rare, though some public TCRs occurred in many donors.

V shed 3 bases and J 8 bases; nucleotides not matched to a gene: 3. The CDR3 is 13 amino acids. CDR1 is SGHVS and CDR2 is FQNEAQ in the germline V gene. TCRdb's table, derived via immunoSEQ multiplex PCR, lists solely in-frame clones and lacks some. Among 100,000 to 150,000 clones, roughly nine tenths were seen once, and the ten largest hold about 1.2%. This sequence was found in a woman aged 18-30 years in good health and CMV-seronegative. Sequencing used PBMCs. The rearrangement uses TRBV7-8 and TRBJ1-2; 10 bases align to TRBD1. CDR3 loop: CASSFGGQGGYTF. CDR3 coding DNA: TGTGCCAGCAGCTTTGGGGGACAGGGGGGCTACACCTTC.